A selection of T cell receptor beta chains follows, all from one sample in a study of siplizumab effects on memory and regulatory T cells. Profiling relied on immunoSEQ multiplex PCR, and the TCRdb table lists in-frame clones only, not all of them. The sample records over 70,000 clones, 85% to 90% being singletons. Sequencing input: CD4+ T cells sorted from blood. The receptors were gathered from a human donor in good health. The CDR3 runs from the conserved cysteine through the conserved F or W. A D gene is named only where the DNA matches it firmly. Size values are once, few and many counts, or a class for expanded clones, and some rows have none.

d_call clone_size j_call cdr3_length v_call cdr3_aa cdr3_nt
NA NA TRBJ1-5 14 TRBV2 CASSFAISNQPQHF TGTGCCAGCAGTTTCGCCATTAGCAATCAGCCCCAGCATTTT
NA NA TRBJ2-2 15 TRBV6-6 CASSYVERHTGELFF TGTGCCAGCAGTTACGTGGAGCGCCACACCGGGGAGCTGTTTTTT
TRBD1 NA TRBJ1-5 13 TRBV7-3 CASSPGQGMPQHF TGTGCCAGCAGCCCAGGACAGGGGATGCCCCAGCATTTT
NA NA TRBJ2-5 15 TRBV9 CASSVAPKSAETQYF TGTGCCAGCAGCGTAGCCCCAAAATCCGCGGAGACCCAGTACTTC
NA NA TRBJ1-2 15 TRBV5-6 CASSREKGLLYGYTF TGTGCCAGCAGCCGGGAGAAGGGTCTTCTCTATGGCTACACCTTC
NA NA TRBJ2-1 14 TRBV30 CAASGTWSYNEQFF TGTGCCGCCTCCGGGACCTGGTCCTACAATGAGCAGTTCTTC
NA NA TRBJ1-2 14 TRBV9 CASSPGFSNYGYTF TGTGCCAGCAGCCCAGGGTTTTCTAACTATGGCTACACCTTC
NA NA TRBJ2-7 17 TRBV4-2 CASSPGDVGRLGYEQYF TGTGCCAGCAGCCCGGGTGATGTGGGTCGGCTAGGCTACGAGCAGTACTTC
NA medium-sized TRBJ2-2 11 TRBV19 CASSEAGELFF TGTGCCAGTTCTGAGGCCGGGGAGCTGTTTTTT
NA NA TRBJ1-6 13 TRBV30 CAWSVRVDSPLHF TGTGCCTGGAGTGTACGGGTGGATTCACCCCTCCACTTT
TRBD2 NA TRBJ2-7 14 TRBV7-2 CASRETSGSYEQYF TGTGCCAGCCGTGAGACTAGCGGATCCTACGAGCAGTACTTC
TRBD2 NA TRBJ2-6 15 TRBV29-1 CSVERTSGIGDVLTF TGCAGCGTCGAGAGGACTAGCGGGATCGGAGACGTCCTGACTTTC
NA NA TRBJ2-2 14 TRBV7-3 CASSLTVGAGELFF TGTGCCAGCAGCTTAACAGTGGGGGCCGGGGAGCTGTTTTTT
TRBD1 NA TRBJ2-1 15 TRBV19 CASTIPGQGGNEQFF TGTGCCAGTACCATTCCGGGACAGGGGGGGAATGAGCAGTTCTTC
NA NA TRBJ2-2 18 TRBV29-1 CSVAPRGGGTLYTGELFF TGCAGCGTTGCCCCCAGGGGAGGGGGGACATTGTACACCGGGGAGCTGTTTTTT
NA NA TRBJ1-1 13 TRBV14 CASSQTGLGEAFF TGTGCCAGCAGCCAAACAGGGTTGGGAGAAGCTTTCTTT
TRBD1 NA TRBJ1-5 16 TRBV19 CASSVSRDRGNQPQHF TGTGCCAGTAGTGTAAGCCGGGACAGGGGGAATCAGCCCCAGCATTTT